The 27 T cell receptor beta chains in this list originate from one sample, sequenced in a study of cytomegalovirus exposure and HLA in healthy donors. With 60 Vbeta and 13 Jbeta primers, the PCR was carried out. Assay used: immunoSEQ multiplex PCR; TCRdb lists only in-frame clones, some missing. The sample has some 120,000 clones; around a tenth are singletons. Input material: PBMCs. The receptors come from a young man in good health and CMV-seronegative.

The table lists this clone with a count of one. The rearrangement joins TRBV11-2 to TRBJ2-7, with 11 bases fitting TRBD1. This CDR3 comprises 15 residues. The germline V gene encodes CDR1 SGHAT and CDR2 FQNNGV. The trim removed 4 bases at V and 5 bases at J, leaving 7 bases unmatched. As DNA, the CDR3 is TGTGCCAGCAGCTCTGGACAGGGGGCGCATCACGAGCAGTACTTC. Residues: CASSSGQGAHHEQYF. Using reference TRBV11-2 and TRBJ2-7 for the parts outside the CDR3, the full variable domain is EAGVAQSPRYKIIEKRQSVAFWCNPISGHATLYWYQQILGQGPKLLIQFQNNGVVDDSQLPKDRFSAERLKGVDSTLKIQPAKLEDSAVYLCASSSGQGAHHEQYFGPGTRLTVT.

This clone was seen a few times. The V call is TRBV15, the J call TRBJ1-2; D not resolved. Germline-derived CDR1 and CDR2 are LNHNV and YYDKDF (reference sequence). This CDR3 is 15 amino acids long. V was trimmed by 0 bases and J by 4 bases, leaving 12 bases between them. CDR3 residues: CATSRELPEGYGYTF. DNA for the CDR3: TGTGCCACCAGCAGAGAACTGCCGGAGGGCTATGGCTACACCTTC.

The sample holds a few counts of this clone. The V call is TRBV6-1, the J call TRBJ2-7, with 11 bases lining up with TRBD1. Unmatched junction bases numbered 5, after V lost 4 bases and J lost 6 bases. The CDR3 covers 14 residues. Germline V gene data show CDR1 as MNHNS and CDR2 as SASEGT. This CDR3 reads CASSGRDRGIEQYF. DNA of the CDR3: TGTGCCAGCAGTGGCCGGGACAGGGGGATCGAGCAGTACTTC.

The CDR3 DNA reads as TGCAGCGTTGACCCGCTGACAGGGCTTGGGGAGACCCAGTACTTC. It is translated as CSVDPLTGLGETQYF. The rearrangement joins TRBV29-1 to TRBJ2-5; 7 bases line up with TRBD1. After removal of 3 bases from V and 5 bases from J, the junction contained 12 bases not matched to a gene. The V gene's germline CDR1 is SQVTM and CDR2 ANQGSEA. The CDR3 consists of 15 residues.

The chain links TRBV7-3 to TRBJ2-1; 8 bases line up with TRBD2. This CDR3 contains 16 residues. The germline V gene has CDR1 SGHTA and CDR2 FQGTGA. The ends lost 2 bases at V and 3 bases at J; junction bases unmatched: 6. As DNA, the CDR3 is TGTGCCAGCAGCTTACCGAGCGGGAGAAGCTACAATGAGCAGTTCTTC. This sequence encodes CASSLPSGRSYNEQFF. The full variable domain, rest sourced from reference TRBV7-3 and TRBJ2-1, is GAGVSQTPSNKVTEKGKYVELRCDPISGHTALYWYRQSLGQGPEFLIYFQGTGAADDSGLPNDRFFAVRPEGSVSTLKIQRTERGDSAVYLCASSLPSGRSYNEQFFGPGTRLTVL.

The chain joins TRBV21-1 to TRBJ2-5; the tabulated D call, TRBD1, remains unverified against the DNA. TRBV21-1 is shown as a pseudogene. This CDR3 comprises 15 residues. The CDR3 loop is CASSPVICRAETQYF. The CDR3 bases are TGTGCCAGCAGCCCCGTGATATGCAGGGCTGAGACCCAGTACTTC.

This clone has a handful of counts. This CDR3 reads CASSATGDGYTF. DNA for the CDR3: TGCGCCAGCAGCGCTACAGGCGATGGCTACACCTTC. This chain links TRBV5-1 with TRBJ1-2; D might be TRBD1 (5 bases). The CDR3 runs 12 residues. Germline CDR1 SGHRS, CDR2 YFSETQ. V was pared by 4 bases and J by 6 bases, with 10 bases between. Complete variable domain (other parts from reference TRBV5-1 and TRBJ1-2): KAGVTQTPRYLIKTRGQQVTLSCSPISGHRSVSWYQQTPGQGLQFLFEYFSETQRNKGNFPGRFSGRQFSNSRSEMNVSTLELGDSALYLCASSATGDGYTFGSGTRLTVV.

The J gene is TRBJ2-2, the V gene TRBV6-1; D is perhaps TRBD1 (6 bases). V gave up 8 bases and J gave up 0 bases, with 10 bases separating them. The CDR3 consists of 14 residues. Germline V gene lookup returns CDR1 MNHNS and CDR2 SASEGT. CDR3 amino acids: CASGGGPNTGELFF. Written as DNA, the CDR3 is TGTGCCAGCGGGGGCGGGCCGAACACCGGGGAGCTGTTTTTT.

This clone came up a few times. The V gene is TRBV10-3, the J gene TRBJ2-1; 10 bases match TRBD1. The V gene's germline CDR1 is ENHRY and CDR2 SYGVKD. The V segment lost 8 bases and the J segment 2 bases; nucleotides outside the gene matches: 3. CDR3 length: 14 amino acids. This CDR3 is CAIRDRGPYNEQFF. The CDR3 DNA is TGTGCCATCCGGGACAGGGGACCCTACAATGAGCAGTTCTTC.

The J gene is TRBJ2-6, the V gene TRBV29-1; 12 bases agree with TRBD2. The CDR3 has 15 amino acids. With 6 bases clipped from V and 0 bases from J, the junction kept 0 bases outside the gene matches. Germline V lookup: CDR1 SQVTM, CDR2 ANQGSEA. Here the CDR3 DNA reads TGCAGCGTGACTAGCGGGAGCTCTGGGGCCAACGTCCTGACTTTC. It yields the protein CSVTSGSSGANVLTF.

In its sample, this clone was seen a few times. V gene TRBV21-1 combines with J gene TRBJ1-3; the table's D gene call, TRBD1, was not cross checked with the DNA. TRBV21-1 is annotated as a pseudogene. The CDR3 is 17 residues long. This CDR3 reads CASRRNEQGPSGNTIYF. For the CDR3, the DNA is TGTGCCAGCAGGCGGAACGAACAGGGTCCCTCTGGAAACACCATATATTTT.

The CDR3, as DNA: TGTGCCAGCAGCCAGGTCGACCGGGACAGCAACAATGGCTACACCTTC. This gives the protein CASSQVDRDSNNGYTF. The J gene is TRBJ1-2, the V gene TRBV4-2; TRBD1 matches 7 bases. Germline V gene data show CDR1 as LGHNA and CDR2 as YNFKEQ. There are 16 residues in the CDR3. V was clipped by 3 bases and J by 6 bases; unmatched bases: 13.

V usage is TRBV30 and J usage is TRBJ2-7; 13 bases are a match to TRBD2. Germline V lookup: CDR1 GTSNPN, CDR2 SVGIG (reference sequence). This CDR3 comprises 18 residues. V was pared by 2 bases and J by 0 bases, with 10 bases of the junction left unmatched. CDR3 bases: TGTGCCTGGAGTTCCCGGACTAGCGGGGGCCTTAGCTCCTACGAGCAGTACTTC. Protein: CAWSSRTSGGLSSYEQYF. Variable domain in full (rest from reference TRBV30 and TRBJ2-7): SQTIHQWPATLVQPVGSPLSLECTVEGTSNPNLYWYRQAAGRGLQLLFYSVGIGQISSEVPQNLSASRPQDRQFILSSKKLLLSDSGFYLCAWSSRTSGGLSSYEQYFGPGTRLTVT.

This rearrangement joins TRBV10-3 to TRBJ2-2; 7 positions match TRBD1. The junction had 7 bases not matched to a gene; V was cut back by 10 bases and J by 5 bases. CDR3 length: 13 residues. Germline CDR1 reads ENHRY; CDR2 reads SYGVKD. The CDR3 spells CATGQERTGELFF. CDR3 bases: TGTGCCACCGGACAGGAGCGTACCGGGGAGCTGTTTTTT.

This clone was found a few times. This chain uses TRBV11-2 with TRBJ2-1, with a tentative D call TRBD2 (6 bases). This CDR3 region has 16 residues. Between the trimmed V and J ends, which lost 4 bases and 7 bases, there was a span of 20 bases. Per the germline V gene, CDR1 is SGHAT and CDR2 is FQNNGV. The CDR3 region is CASSSLVGLRPNEQFF. The CDR3 DNA sequence: TGTGCCAGCAGCTCCCTTGTCGGACTACGGCCAAATGAGCAGTTCTTC.

The chain has TRBV5-5 and TRBJ2-7, with D possibly being TRBD1 (5 bases). The CDR3 runs 13 residues. The V end lost 4 bases, the J end lost 5 bases, and 13 bases lay between the germline ends. Germline assignment: CDR1 SGHKS and CDR2 YYEKEE (reference sequence). CDR3 bases: TGTGCCAGCAGCGAAACAGGTATCCACGAGCAGTACTTC. Translating gives CASSETGIHEQYF. Full variable domain (rest looked up from reference TRBV5-5 and TRBJ2-7): DAGVTQSPTHLIKTRGQQVTLRCSPISGHKSVSWYQQVLGQGPQFIFQYYEKEERGRGNFPDRFSARQFPNYSSELNVNALLLGDSALYLCASSETGIHEQYFGPGTRLTVT.

CDR3 sequence: CASSPGQGNGYTF. Here the CDR3 DNA reads TGTGCCAGCAGCCCCGGACAGGGGAATGGCTACACCTTC. The chain has TRBV6-1 and TRBJ1-2, with TRBD1 matching over 9 bases. The CDR3 is made up of 13 amino acids. The trim removed 6 bases at V and 6 bases at J, leaving 5 bases unmatched. Looked up from germline, CDR1 is MNHNS and CDR2 is SASEGT.

This clone was counted a few times. The rearrangement uses TRBV28 and TRBJ2-2, with D possibly TRBD2 on 6 matching bases. The CDR3 spans 15 residues. CDR1 and CDR2 from the germline V gene are MDHEN and SYDVKM. Trimming removed 5 bases from V and 7 bases from J, with 17 bases in between. The CDR3 DNA reads as TGTGCCAGCAGTCGATATAAAGGAGGGAGCGGGGAGCTGTTTTTT. This sequence encodes CASSRYKGGSGELFF.

This clone was observed a handful of times. The chain is built from TRBV5-4 and TRBJ1-2; D unclear. Germline V CDR1 and CDR2: SGHNT, YYREEE (reference sequence). The CDR3 length is 14 residues. Trimming pared 1 base from V and 1 base from J, leaving 8 bases between. The CDR3 coding sequence is TGTGCCAGCAGCTTGCGGCAGCGTAACTATGGCTACACCTTC. Its translation: CASSLRQRNYGYTF.

This clone has more than one count but fewer than ten. The J gene is TRBJ1-1, the V gene TRBV7-9, with 7 bases that match TRBD1. The germline CDR1 and CDR2 sequences are SEHNR and FQNEAQ (reference sequence). Losses at the gene ends were 3 bases for V and 9 bases for J; bases not matched to a gene: 7. CDR3 length: 13 amino acids. This chain's CDR3 is CASSFGEQGKAFF. CDR3 nucleotides: TGTGCCAGCAGCTTTGGCGAACAGGGGAAAGCTTTCTTT.

CDR3 protein: CASSLVDRAHEQYF. The CDR3 DNA follows: TGCGCCAGCAGCTTGGTGGACAGGGCCCACGAGCAGTACTTC. The genes are TRBV5-1 and TRBJ2-7, with 8 bases identical to TRBD1. The CDR3 length is 14 residues. CDR1 and CDR2 from the germline V gene are SGHRS and YFSETQ. V lost 0 bases and J lost 5; bases outside the gene matches: 4.

The chain recombines TRBV9 with TRBJ1-2, with D possibly being TRBD1 (6 bases). Trimming removed 2 bases from V and 6 bases from J, with 20 bases in between. CDR3 length: 16 amino acids. Germline V gives CDR1 SGDLS, CDR2 YYNGEE. CDR3 coding DNA: TGTGCCAGCAGCGTTCGGGACACGGGAGGGGGGCATGGCTACACCTTC. It is translated as CASSVRDTGGGHGYTF.

In its sample, this clone was seen a few times. Other DNA sequences within the sample encode an identical CDR3. The V and J genes are TRBV4-1 and TRBJ2-5, with D unresolved. Trimming stripped 0 bases from V and 9 bases from J, with 14 bases between. The CDR3 runs to 14 residues. CDR1 is MGHRA and CDR2 is YSYEKL in the germline V gene. CDR3: CASSQDRLVPPQYF. The CDR3 DNA reads as TGCGCCAGCAGCCAAGACCGGTTGGTGCCCCCCCAGTACTTC.

There are a few counts of this clone. A read error may produce the germline difference seen at one junction end. The chain couples TRBV7-7 to TRBJ1-4, with 8 positions matching TRBD1. CDR3 length: 14 residues. Germline V gene data show CDR1 as SSHAT and CDR2 as FNYEAQ (reference sequence). This CDR3 is CASSLGQGSEKLFF. In nucleotides, the CDR3 is TGTGCTAGCAGCTTAGGACAGGGAAGCGAAAAACTGTTTTTT.

V gene TRBV28 combines with J gene TRBJ1-2; D may be TRBD1 (6 bases). This CDR3 is built from 14 residues. Germline lookup yields CDR1 MDHEN and CDR2 SYDVKM. Trimming stripped 3 bases from V and 8 bases from J, with 16 bases between. The CDR3 nucleotides read TGTGCCAGCAGTTTCCAATACGAGGGGGTGGGCTACACCTTC. This codes for CASSFQYEGVGYTF.

This chain connects TRBV9 to TRBJ2-7; weak D call: TRBD1 (6 bases). Germline assignment: CDR1 SGDLS and CDR2 YYNGEE. The CDR3 extends over 14 amino acids. The germline V and J ends were trimmed by 1 base and 3 bases, with 11 bases remaining between them. The CDR3 coding sequence is TGTGCCAGCAGCGTAAGGGGGACCGACTACGAGCAGTACTTC. Residues: CASSVRGTDYEQYF.

This clone occurred a few times. This chain joins TRBV29-1 and TRBJ2-3; a weak D match, TRBD1 (6 bases). The germline V gene encodes CDR1 SQVTM and CDR2 ANQGSEA. Trimming removed 2 bases from V and 4 bases from J, with 16 bases in between. The CDR3 has 15 residues. CDR3 region: CSVEFTGIRSDTQYF. Here the CDR3 DNA reads TGCAGCGTTGAATTTACAGGGATAAGGTCAGATACGCAGTATTTT.